This TCR beta chain originates from a study of OX40 agonist ivuxolimab in advanced cancers. Findings of the study overall: At 0.1 to 3.0 mg/kg and by week 6, clonal expansion occurred in CD4+ and CD8+ blood T cells.

As to this clone: Its antigen remains unknown.

Patients had blood sampled at baseline and again on cycle 4 day 1 and cycle 7 day 1. From germline, CDR1 is SGHKS and CDR2 YYEKEE (reference sequence). This CDR3 contains 16 residues. Trimming cost V 1 base and J 3 bases, with 14 bases left between them. Clones were read by immunoSEQ multiplex PCR, and TCRdb kept only the in-frame ones, dropping some. Of some 86,000 clones in the sample, 75% to 95% were seen once. The starting material was CD4+ or CD8+ T cells sorted from blood, obtained in a trial of the OX40 agonist ivuxolimab. V is TRBV5-5 and J is TRBJ1-5; TRBD1 is a possible D gene (5 bases). The clonotype originates from an adult with an advanced solid tumor such as melanoma, head and neck, liver or kidney cancer. CDR3 sequence (DNA): TGTGCCAGCAGCTTGAGGGGCGTACTTGCCAATCAGCCCCAGCATTTT. Residues: CASSLRGVLANQPQHF.